The source of this TCR beta chain is a study of regulatory T cells in long-lasting Graves disease. The ends were cut back, 7 bases at V and 5 bases at J, with 9 bases in the middle. CDR1 is MNHNS and CDR2 is SASEGT in the germline V gene. The CDR3 totals 11 residues. In this sample, this clonotype turned up many times. Antigen: not known. Whole-study results and caveats: Persistent disease showed a preference for TRBV28, TRBJ1-2 and TRBJ2-5. Persistent Graves' patients showed reduced TCR diversity versus newly diagnosed patients.

To make TCR beta libraries, researchers used iRepertoire HTBI primers and Arm-PCR of CDR3 regions. TCRdb reanalysed the multiplex PCR reads using MiXCR and keeps one entry per CDR3 protein. In the table there are 350,000 to 400,000 distinct CDR3 sequences, roughly 15% of which are singletons. Sample time point: newly diagnosed GD, antithyroid drugs for less than 3 months. Preparation of the TCR library used RNA extracted from PBMCs. These data were also reused for a study on T cells in Graves' hyperthyroidism and ophthalmopathy. That paper states: Patients having uncontrolled infection, another autoimmune disease, pregnancy or lactation were not included. Most clonotypes expanded in thyroid above 0.001 were likewise present in blood.

The TCR sequence derives from a woman under 30 with Graves disease. The chain combines TRBV6-1 with TRBJ2-7; D ambiguous. The sample consisted of peripheral blood mononuclear cells (PBMCs), taken at new diagnosis, from a patient treated with antithyroid drugs. The CDR3 DNA sequence: TGTGCCAGCAACCCTTCGGACGAGCAGTACTTC. Amino acids: CASNPSDEQYF.